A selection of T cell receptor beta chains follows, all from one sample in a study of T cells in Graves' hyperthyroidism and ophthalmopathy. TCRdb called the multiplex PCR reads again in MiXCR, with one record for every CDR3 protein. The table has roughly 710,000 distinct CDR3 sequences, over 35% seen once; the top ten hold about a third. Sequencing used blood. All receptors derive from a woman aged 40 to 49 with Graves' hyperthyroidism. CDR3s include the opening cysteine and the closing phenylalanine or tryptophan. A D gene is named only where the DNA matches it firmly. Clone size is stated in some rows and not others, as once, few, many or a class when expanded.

CASSGAPTNEKLFF | TGTGCCAGCAGTGGGGCCCCAACTAATGAAAAACTGTTTTTT | TRBJ1-4 | - | - | TRBV12-3/TRBV12-4
CASSFVTGPNTGELFF | TGTGCCAGCAGCTTTGTGACAGGACCGAACACCGGGGAGCTGTTTTTT | TRBJ2-2 | - | many | TRBV7-9
CASKPNRDSPTTEAFF | TGTGCCAGCAAACCTAACCGGGACAGCCCTACCACTGAAGCTTTCTTT | TRBJ1-1 | TRBD1 | few | TRBV5-5
CSAKSGKNTGELFF | TGCAGTGCTAAATCCGGGAAGAACACCGGGGAGCTGTTTTTT | TRBJ2-2 | - | - | TRBV20-1
CASSPFGLAASRETQYF | TGTGCCAGCAGCCCCTTCGGACTAGCGGCGTCCCGGGAGACCCAGTACTTC | TRBJ2-5 | TRBD2 | many | TRBV7-9
CASSATGKANYGYTF | TGTGCCAGTAGTGCCACAGGGAAAGCTAACTATGGCTACACCTTC | TRBJ1-2 | - | many | TRBV19
CASNLRLAGKRSGANVLTF | TGTGCCAGCAATCTCCGACTAGCGGGGAAAAGGTCTGGGGCCAACGTCCTGACTTTC | TRBJ2-6 | TRBD2 | - | TRBV12-3/TRBV12-4
CASSMWDRGRSGANVLTF | TGTGCCAGTAGTATGTGGGACAGGGGGCGGTCTGGGGCCAACGTCCTGACTTTC | TRBJ2-6 | TRBD1 | - | TRBV19
CASSRNSGGGNYGYTF | TGCGCCAGCAGCCGGAACTCAGGGGGTGGTAACTATGGCTACACCTTC | TRBJ1-2 | TRBD1 | few | TRBV4-3
CASSLALQGNTEAFF | TGTGCCAGCAGCTTAGCACTACAGGGAAACACTGAAGCTTTCTTT | TRBJ1-1 | - | few | TRBV7-2
CASSIAGNGEKLFF | TGTGCCAGTAGTATAGCAGGGAACGGTGAAAAACTGTTTTTT | TRBJ1-4 | - | many | TRBV19
CASSPSRQGNEQYF | TGTGCCAGCAGCCCCTCAAGACAGGGCAACGAGCAGTACTTC | TRBJ2-7 | TRBD1 | once | TRBV10-2
CASSLGSAGVNYGYTF | TGTGCCAGCAGTTTAGGTTCGGCAGGGGTTAACTATGGCTACACCTTC | TRBJ1-2 | - | few | TRBV12-3/TRBV12-4
CASSPRPVTGELFF | TGTGCCAGCTCACCACGTCCTGTAACCGGGGAGCTGTTTTTT | TRBJ2-2 | - | - | TRBV12-3/TRBV12-4
CASSTGGFGSDTQYF | TGTGCCAGCAGCACCGGGGGGTTTGGGTCAGATACGCAGTATTTT | TRBJ2-3 | TRBD2 | few | TRBV7-9
CASSQGTWGANYGYTF | TGCGCCAGCAGCCAAGGAACCTGGGGAGCTAACTATGGCTACACCTTC | TRBJ1-2 | - | - | TRBV4-3
CATRLTGVPEAFF | TGTGCCACCAGGCTAACAGGGGTGCCTGAAGCTTTCTTT | TRBJ1-1 | TRBD1 | few | TRBV24-1
CASSVDGDNGYTF | TGTGCCAGCAGCGTAGATGGAGACAATGGCTACACCTTC | TRBJ1-2 | - | many | TRBV9
CASSLGTGEHQPQHF | TGTGCCAGCAGCTTAGGGACAGGGGAACATCAGCCCCAGCATTTT | TRBJ1-5 | TRBD1 | few | TRBV7-6
CASSMVHYGYTF | TGTGCCAGCAGTATGGTGCACTATGGCTACACCTTC | TRBJ1-2 | - | many | TRBV25-1
CASGYGQGGEKLFF | TGTGCCAGCGGTTACGGCCAGGGAGGAGAAAAACTGTTTTTT | TRBJ1-4 | - | - | TRBV6-5
CASTPSGGNQPQHF | TGTGCCAGCACCCCCTCCGGGGGAAATCAGCCCCAGCATTTT | TRBJ1-5 | - | - | TRBV7-8
CASSFSTSGANVLTF | TGTGCCAGCAGCTTCTCCACCTCTGGGGCCAACGTCCTGACTTTC | TRBJ2-6 | - | many | TRBV7-9
CASSYSPTGPNTIYF | TGTGCCAGCAGTTACTCGCCGACAGGACCCAACACCATATATTTT | TRBJ1-3 | - | - | TRBV10-3
CASTILTTDTQYF | TGTGCCTCGACCATTCTAACCACAGATACGCAGTATTTT | TRBJ2-3 | - | - | TRBV2
CASSEAPLVGGGADTQYF | TGTGCCAGCAGCGAGGCACCCTTGGTCGGGGGGGGAGCAGATACGCAGTATTTT | TRBJ2-3 | TRBD2 | - | TRBV7-2
CASSPRLDNEQFF | TGTGCCAGCAGCCCCCGGCTGGACAATGAGCAGTTCTTC | TRBJ2-1 | - | once | TRBV7-9
CASSYRGRDEQYF | TGTGCCAGCAGTTACAGGGGGCGGGACGAGCAGTACTTC | TRBJ2-7 | TRBD1 | few | TRBV6-5
CASSQLTANEKLFF | TGTGCCAGCAGCCAATTAACAGCTAATGAAAAACTGTTTTTT | TRBJ1-4 | - | - | TRBV7-9
CAWSQAPTYEQYF | TGTGCCTGGAGCCAGGCACCAACCTACGAGCAGTACTTC | TRBJ2-7 | - | - | TRBV30
CASSNKRGVNTEAFF | TGTGCCAGCAGTAACAAACGAGGGGTGAACACTGAAGCTTTCTTT | TRBJ1-1 | - | many | TRBV12-3/TRBV12-4
CASSSPSGQNTGELFF | TGTGCCAGCAGTTCCCCTAGCGGGCAGAACACCGGGGAGCTGTTTTTT | TRBJ2-2 | TRBD2 | - | TRBV12-3/TRBV12-4
CASSAPGQGSSYNSPLHF | TGTGCCAGCAGCGCTCCGGGACAGGGGAGCTCCTATAATTCACCCCTCCACTTT | TRBJ1-6 | TRBD1 | - | TRBV7-9
CASSQGGVDGELFF | TGTGCCAGCAGCCAAGGAGGGGTGGACGGGGAGCTGTTTTTT | TRBJ2-2 | - | - | TRBV3-2
CASSLTELSWDQPQHF | TGTGCCAGCAGCTTAACCGAACTGTCCTGGGATCAGCCCCAGCATTTT | TRBJ1-5 | - | - | TRBV11-3
CSVELAASYNEQFF | TGCAGCGTTGAGTTGGCTGCTTCCTACAATGAGCAGTTCTTC | TRBJ2-1 | - | - | TRBV29-1
CASSPGPTQETQYF | TGTGCCAGCAGCCCGGGACCGACCCAAGAGACCCAGTACTTC | TRBJ2-5 | - | many | TRBV7-2
CAWSLGSNQPQHF | TGTGCCTGGAGTTTGGGTAGCAATCAGCCCCAGCATTTT | TRBJ1-5 | - | - | TRBV30
CASSYSRGRTEAFF | TGTGCCAGCAGTTATTCAAGGGGCCGCACTGAAGCTTTCTTT | TRBJ1-1 | - | - | TRBV24-1
CAISGSSGNTIYF | TGTGCCATCAGTGGGTCCTCTGGAAACACCATATATTTT | TRBJ1-3 | - | - | TRBV10-3
CAISAGTSGGAVSTDTQYF | TGTGCCATCAGTGCGGGAACTAGCGGGGGGGCGGTGTCGACAGATACGCAGTATTTT | TRBJ2-3 | TRBD2 | - | TRBV10-3
CASSATGRLKVFF | TGTGCCAGCAGCGCGACCGGACGGCTAAAAGTGTTTTTT | TRBJ1-4 | - | - | TRBV5-6
CASSAGVPYGYTF | TGTGCCAGCAGTGCCGGGGTACCCTATGGCTACACCTTC | TRBJ1-2 | - | many | TRBV25-1
CASSNEQGQNSPLHF | TGTGCCAGCAGCAATGAACAGGGGCAAAATTCACCCCTCCACTTT | TRBJ1-6 | TRBD1 | - | TRBV7-9
CASSYQGQGSYGYTF | TGTGCCAGCAGTTATCAGGGACAGGGGAGCTATGGCTACACCTTC | TRBJ1-2 | TRBD1 | - | TRBV6-5
CASRAGGALGAFF | TGTGCCAGCAGAGCAGGGGGCGCGTTAGGAGCTTTCTTT | TRBJ1-1 | TRBD1 | few | TRBV6-5
CASSLGRADYEQSF | TGTGCCAGCAGTTTGGGGCGGGCCGACTACGAGCAGTCCTTC | TRBJ2-7 | - | - | TRBV12-3/TRBV12-4
CASRVGGGETQYF | TGCGCCAGCCGCGTCGGGGGGGGGGAGACCCAGTACTTC | TRBJ2-5 | TRBD2 | many | TRBV10-2
CAITQGDTGELFF | TGTGCCATCACCCAGGGGGACACCGGGGAGCTGTTTTTT | TRBJ2-2 | TRBD1 | many | TRBV10-3
CASSNGAGEKTQYF | TGTGCCAGCAGTAATGGGGCGGGGGAGAAGACCCAGTACTTC | TRBJ2-5 | TRBD2 | many | TRBV12-3/TRBV12-4
CASEATPSTSRTLSPLHF | TGTGCCAGCGAGGCGACTCCTAGCACATCCAGGACCCTTTCTCCCCTCCACTTT | TRBJ1-6 | - | - | TRBV7-9